A selection of T cell receptor beta chains follows, all from one sample in a study of T cells expressing NK-cell markers. Reanalyzing the 5' RACE reads, TCRdb keeps one entry per CDR3 protein, without DNA. Recorded for this sample: some 600,000 distinct CDR3 sequences. Material: blood T cells: a sorted CD56 or NKG2C T cell subset, CD4+ or CD8+ T cells, or bulk PBMC T cells (not recorded which). These receptors were obtained from a man between 18 and 29 years old in good health. Both conserved end residues are part of each CDR3.

CASSLVGGKNTQYF	TRBJ2-3	TRBV7-2
CASSQDRRTGVYNEQFF	TRBJ2-1	TRBV4-1
CASSSWRGFFADTQYF	TRBJ2-3	TRBV5-1
CASSYDGGGGIEQFF	TRBJ2-1	TRBV11-2
CASSLVGGEDQAFF	TRBJ1-1	TRBV7-9
CASSRGGQSYNEQFF	TRBJ2-1	TRBV7-8
CASSLRPADEAFF	TRBJ1-1	TRBV12-3/TRBV12-4
CASSRTSGMLVEETQYF	TRBJ2-5	TRBV5-1
CASSTGTANYGYTF	TRBJ1-2	TRBV6-2/TRBV6-3
CASSRRTANEQFF	TRBJ2-1	TRBV7-2
CASSYPGQARNTEAFF	TRBJ1-1	TRBV6-5
CASSLAPRDRPNEKLFF	TRBJ1-4	TRBV5-5
CASRHAGTSGRAGSYNEQFF	TRBJ2-1	TRBV12-3/TRBV12-4
CASGLSSQGFTGELFF	TRBJ2-2	TRBV12-5
CASSQVSEETQYF	TRBJ2-5	TRBV4-2
CASSLRAGVPNEQFF	TRBJ2-1	TRBV11-2
CASSRIRGEGYTF	TRBJ1-2	TRBV4-1
CSVPSGAGKETQYF	TRBJ2-5	TRBV20-1
CATSREQGVGQPQHF	TRBJ1-5	TRBV15
CSAESTSGIFYNEQFF	TRBJ2-1	TRBV20-1
CASIITGGSGNTIYF	TRBJ1-3	TRBV6-5
CASRLRYLEGAFF	TRBJ1-1	TRBV19
CASSPPTTARYEQYF	TRBJ2-7	TRBV28
CASSPPSREVGGELFF	TRBJ2-2	TRBV18
CASSWTRNTGELFF	TRBJ2-2	TRBV6-2/TRBV6-3
CASTSASYEQYF	TRBJ2-7	TRBV7-9
CSVVLVTAKQFF	TRBJ2-1	TRBV20-1
CASSSDPGTSTDTQYF	TRBJ2-3	TRBV7-6
CASSQDLTGSSYNSPLHF	TRBJ1-6	TRBV4-3
CASSPGFSGTGVGELFF	TRBJ2-2	TRBV7-8
CASSLEDGSPYGYTF	TRBJ1-2	TRBV7-9
CASSPPGSTRETQYF	TRBJ2-5	TRBV7-9
CASSLTGLATYEQYF	TRBJ2-7	TRBV7-9
CALQRDTNTEAFF	TRBJ1-1	TRBV6-1
CASSSPGPPMEPQHF	TRBJ1-5	TRBV12-3/TRBV12-4
CASSPEGLAISTDTQYF	TRBJ2-3	TRBV5-1
CASINLAEPFYEQYF	TRBJ2-7	TRBV27
CASRTDSSYEQYF	TRBJ2-7	TRBV6-5
CSARGGAYGYTF	TRBJ1-2	TRBV20-1
CASSLAPGASYEQYF	TRBJ2-7	TRBV5-5
CASSGDGYPQKDTQYF	TRBJ2-3	TRBV7-6
CASRKGQPSYEQYF	TRBJ2-7	TRBV12-3/TRBV12-4
CASSSQGARLREQYF	TRBJ2-7	TRBV27
CSVEEINTIYF	TRBJ1-3	TRBV29-1
CASSHLGGGNLGLGTDTQYF	TRBJ2-3	TRBV12-3/TRBV12-4
CASSLARYGGTAPYEQYF	TRBJ2-7	TRBV7-2
CASSVLPKDSWGGNEQFF	TRBJ2-1	TRBV9
CASSKDRVVNEQFF	TRBJ2-1	TRBV7-2
CASSLYHRPEDYGYTF	TRBJ1-2	TRBV4-2
CASSPYGGPGGRYTGELFF	TRBJ2-2	TRBV12-3/TRBV12-4